This T cell receptor (beta chain) was retrieved from a study of cytomegalovirus exposure and HLA in healthy donors. The study's findings and limits: The listing of 150 to 200 TCR beta chains classed them as cytomegalovirus-associated.

After removal of 5 bases from V and 2 bases from J, the junction contained 5 bases not matched to a gene. Germline V gene lookup returns CDR1 PRHDT and CDR2 FYEKMQ (reference sequence). This CDR3 spans 14 amino acids. Generated by immunoSEQ multiplex PCR, the TCRdb table keeps only in-frame clones and is missing some. The sample yields 43,000 or so clones, 92% seen once. This clone was seen only a few times. The antigen is undetermined. The specimen was PBMCs. The chain links TRBV13 to TRBJ1-2, with TRBD1 matching over 7 bases. The source is a man younger than 35 in good health and CMV-seronegative. In DNA form, the CDR3 reads TGTGCCAGCAGCGGTACAGGGGTGAACTATGGCTACACCTTC. The encoded protein is CASSGTGVNYGYTF.